The next 12 T cell receptor beta chains were all read from a single sample in a study of blood T cell repertoires in COVID-19. The table came from immunoSEQ multiplex PCR; TCRdb's copy has only in-frame clones and leaves some out. The sample carries roughly 180,000 clones, about 80% recorded once. Sequenced: peripheral blood. The source is a woman aged 45-59 years with active or convalescent COVID-19.

This chain links TRBV4-2 with TRBJ2-2; no definite D call. Trimming took 0 bases from V and 2 from J, leaving 7 bases between them. Per germline, CDR1 LGHNA and CDR2 YNFKEQ. This CDR3 has 15 amino acids. The CDR3 DNA follows: TGTGCCAGCAGCCAAGATTCCGTAAACACCGGGGAGCTGTTTTTT. Translated, it gives CASSQDSVNTGELFF.

This clone was seen ten or more times. As DNA, the CDR3 is TGTGCCAGTAGTATAAGGCGACGGGACAGGGGGTACGCCTCCCGAGTCACCGGGGAGCTGTTTTTT. Protein: CASSIRRRDRGYASRVTGELFF. The V and J genes are TRBV19 and TRBJ2-2; 11 bases agree with TRBD1. V shed 2 bases and J 4 bases; nucleotides not matched to a gene: 21. This CDR3 is 22 amino acids long. The germline CDR1 and CDR2 sequences are LNHDA and SQIVND (reference sequence).

The gene calls are TRBV6-5 and TRBJ1-2; TRBD1 aligns across 10 bases. The germline gives CDR1 MNHEY, CDR2 SVGAGI. Trimming at V came to 6 bases and at J to 6 bases, leaving 4 bases not matched to a gene. The CDR3 length is 13 residues. CDR3 amino acids: CASRLGQGNGYTF. CDR3 coding DNA: TGTGCCAGCAGGTTGGGACAGGGGAATGGCTACACCTTC.

This clone was counted once. Here the CDR3 reads CSASIRGTGNTIYF. CDR3 DNA sequence: TGCAGTGCTAGTATCAGGGGAACTGGAAACACCATATATTTT. The chain recombines TRBV20-1 with TRBJ1-3, with D perhaps TRBD1 (6 bases). The CDR3 sequence is 14 residues long. Germline V gene lookup returns CDR1 DFQATT and CDR2 SNEGSKA (reference sequence). Trimming took 3 bases from V and 2 from J, leaving 11 bases between them.

This clone was seen only a few times. V gene TRBV27 combines with J gene TRBJ1-2, with 10 bases that match TRBD1. This CDR3 region has 13 residues. Germline V gene data show CDR1 as MNHEY and CDR2 as SMNVEV (reference sequence). V was clipped by 5 bases and J by 7 bases; unmatched bases: 4. CDR3 DNA: TGTGCCAGCAGTCAGGGACAGGGGAGTGGCTACACCTTC. Translated: CASSQGQGSGYTF.

This chain connects TRBV19 to TRBJ2-1; 7 nucleotides agree with TRBD2. CDR1 is LNHDA, CDR2 SQIVND, per germline (reference sequence). The trim removed 5 bases at V and 7 bases at J, leaving 8 bases unmatched. The CDR3 contains 14 residues. CDR3 bases: TGTGCCAGTAGTGCCCAACTAGCGTGGAATGAGCAGTTCTTC. As protein: CASSAQLAWNEQFF. The full variable domain, rest sourced from reference TRBV19 and TRBJ2-1, is DGGITQSPKYLFRKEGQNVTLSCEQNLNHDAMYWYRQDPGQGLRLIYYSQIVNDFQKGDIAEGYSVSREKKESFPLTVTSAQKNPTAFYLCASSAQLAWNEQFFGPGTRLTVL.

J is TRBJ1-6 and V is TRBV25-1, with D perhaps TRBD1 (5 bases). The V gene's germline CDR1 is MGHDK and CDR2 SYGVNS. This CDR3 has 15 residues. V was pared by 7 bases and J by 7 bases, with 17 bases between. The CDR3 DNA reads TGTGCCAGCACCCAAAGGACCGGGGGGAATTCACCCCTCCACTTT. It specifies CASTQRTGGNSPLHF.

This clone was counted many times. The chain has TRBV19 and TRBJ1-1, with D uncertain. Trimming stripped 7 bases from V and 0 bases from J, with 9 bases between. In germline, CDR1 is LNHDA, CDR2 SQIVND (reference sequence). The CDR3 spans 13 residues. CDR3 in DNA: TGTGCCAGTACCCGAGGGATGAACACTGAAGCTTTCTTT. It is translated as CASTRGMNTEAFF. Drawing the rest from reference TRBV19 and TRBJ1-1, the complete variable domain is DGGITQSPKYLFRKEGQNVTLSCEQNLNHDAMYWYRQDPGQGLRLIYYSQIVNDFQKGDIAEGYSVSREKKESFPLTVTSAQKNPTAFYLCASTRGMNTEAFFGQGTRLTVV.

The V and J genes are TRBV7-2 and TRBJ1-1, with no clear D. Trimming shortened V by 5 bases and J by 5 bases, and 15 bases separated the two germline ends. Germline V gene data show CDR1 as SGHTA and CDR2 as FQGNSA. This CDR3 has 14 residues. The CDR3: CASSPSERITEAFF. CDR3 bases: TGTGCCAGCAGCCCCAGTGAGAGGATAACTGAAGCTTTCTTT.

The J gene is TRBJ1-4, the V gene TRBV28, with TRBD1 matching over 7 bases. V shed 11 bases and J 3 bases; nucleotides not matched to a gene: 12. Germline V lookup: CDR1 MDHEN, CDR2 SYDVKM. The CDR3 sequence is 15 residues long. The CDR3 DNA is TGTGCCGCATCGAAGCTTCAGGGGGCTAATGAAAAACTGTTTTTT. Encoded protein: CAASKLQGANEKLFF.

This chain joins TRBV10-3 and TRBJ2-1; D is uncertain. Trimming took off 8 bases at V and 9 bases at J, with 17 bases between the two ends. CDR3 length equals 13 residues. Germline CDR1 and CDR2: ENHRY and SYGVKD. CDR3 nucleotide sequence: TGTGCCATCCCTAGACTCGAATACCGTGAGCAGTTCTTC. Its protein is CAIPRLEYREQFF.

The genes are TRBV19 and TRBJ1-1, with TRBD1 matching 9 bases. V trimming: 4 bases; J trimming: 10 bases; junction bases outside the gene matches: 19. This CDR3 is built from 17 residues. Germline V gene sequence: CDR1 LNHDA, CDR2 SQIVND (reference sequence). For the CDR3, the DNA is TGTGCCAGTAGTACCAACTCCGTGGGGACAGGGAGGCAAGGAGCTTTCTTT. Translating it yields CASSTNSVGTGRQGAFF.